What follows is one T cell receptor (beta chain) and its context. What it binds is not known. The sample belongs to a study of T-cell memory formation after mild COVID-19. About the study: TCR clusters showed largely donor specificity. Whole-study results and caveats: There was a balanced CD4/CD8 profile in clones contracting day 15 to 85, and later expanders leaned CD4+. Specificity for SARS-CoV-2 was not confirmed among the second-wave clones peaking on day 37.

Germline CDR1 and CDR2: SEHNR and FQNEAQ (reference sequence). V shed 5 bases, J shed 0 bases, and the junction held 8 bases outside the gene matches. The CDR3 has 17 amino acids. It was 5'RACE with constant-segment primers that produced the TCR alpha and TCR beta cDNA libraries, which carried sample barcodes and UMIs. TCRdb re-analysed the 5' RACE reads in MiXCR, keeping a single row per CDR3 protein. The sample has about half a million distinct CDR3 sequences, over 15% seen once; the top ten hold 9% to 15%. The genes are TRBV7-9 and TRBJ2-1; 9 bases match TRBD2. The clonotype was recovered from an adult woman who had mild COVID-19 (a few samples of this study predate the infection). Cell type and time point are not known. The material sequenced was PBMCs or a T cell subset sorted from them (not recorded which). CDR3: CASSPSSGAHSYNEQFF. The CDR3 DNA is TGTGCCAGCAGCCCTTCTAGCGGGGCTCACTCCTACAATGAGCAGTTCTTC.